The present T cell receptor beta chain was sequenced within a study of blood T cell repertoires in COVID-19. Between the trimmed V and J ends, which lost 4 bases and 5 bases, there was a span of 18 bases. The CDR3 is 15 residues long. Germline V gives CDR1 SGHRS, CDR2 YFSETQ. Using immunoSEQ multiplex PCR, the repertoire was profiled, and TCRdb retains in-frame clones only, with some absent. This repertoire shows 140,000 or so clones, around nine tenths found once; its top ten account for under 6%. The origin of this receptor is a human donor in a cohort sampled during active COVID-19. The rearrangement uses TRBV5-1 and TRBJ2-5, with D possibly being TRBD1 (5 bases). Sequencing input: peripheral blood. The CDR3 DNA sequence: TGCGCCAGCAGCCCGTGGACGGCCAAGGGGGAGACCCAGTACTTC. Translation: CASSPWTAKGETQYF. The variable domain in full, with the rest retrieved from reference TRBV5-1 and TRBJ2-5, is KAGVTQTPRYLIKTRGQQVTLSCSPISGHRSVSWYQQTPGQGLQFLFEYFSETQRNKGNFPGRFSGRQFSNSRSEMNVSTLELGDSALYLCASSPWTAKGETQYFGPGTRLLVL.